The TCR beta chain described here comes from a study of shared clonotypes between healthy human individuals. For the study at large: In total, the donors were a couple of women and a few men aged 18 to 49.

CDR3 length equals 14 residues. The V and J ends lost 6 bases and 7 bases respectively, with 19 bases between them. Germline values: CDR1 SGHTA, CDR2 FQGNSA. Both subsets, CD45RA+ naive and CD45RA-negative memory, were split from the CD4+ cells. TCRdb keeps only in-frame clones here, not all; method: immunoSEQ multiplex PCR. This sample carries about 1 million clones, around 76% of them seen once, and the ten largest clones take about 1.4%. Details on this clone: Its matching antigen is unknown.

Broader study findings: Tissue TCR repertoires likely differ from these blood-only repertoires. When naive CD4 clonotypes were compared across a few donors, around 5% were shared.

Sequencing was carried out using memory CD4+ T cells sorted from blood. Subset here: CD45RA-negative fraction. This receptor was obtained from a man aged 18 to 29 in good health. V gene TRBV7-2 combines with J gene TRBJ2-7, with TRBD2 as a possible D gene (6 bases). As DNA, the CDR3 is TGTGCCAGCAGTCCCGGGACTGCCCTCTGGGAGCAGTACTTC. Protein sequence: CASSPGTALWEQYF.